The 22 T cell receptor beta chains given below trace back to one sample, sequenced in a study of blood T cells in healthy people across ages. Primers used in a second PCR of about 6 to 11 cycles were a sample-barcoded 5' primer and a J-beta primer mix. TCRdb analysed the 5' RACE reads with MiXCR anew, one entry per CDR3 protein. The sample lists some 860,000 distinct CDR3 sequences; 56% were seen once. The sequenced sample was blood. All receptors come from a man between 35 and 55 years old in good health.

This clonotype was observed a few times. The J gene is TRBJ2-4, the V gene TRBV5-1; weak D call: TRBD1 (6 bases). Looked up from germline, CDR1 is SGHRS and CDR2 is YFSETQ. This CDR3 has 15 amino acids. V was shortened by 5 bases and J by 3 bases, with 15 bases between the two germline ends. The CDR3 region has the DNA TGCGCCAGCAGGATGGGCAGGGGCATCAAAAACATTCAGTACTTC. It yields the protein CASRMGRGIKNIQYF. The whole variable domain, remainder taken from reference TRBV5-1 and TRBJ2-4, is KAGVTQTPRYLIKTRGQQVTLSCSPISGHRSVSWYQQTPGQGLQFLFEYFSETQRNKGNFPGRFSGRQFSNSRSEMNVSTLELGDSALYLCASRMGRGIKNIQYFGAGTRLSVL.

The chain combines TRBV11-2 with TRBJ1-2; D call uncertain. The CDR3 spans 15 residues. Germline loops: CDR1 SGHAT, CDR2 FQNNGV. Trimming took off 4 bases at V and 0 bases at J, with 12 bases between the two ends. This CDR3 reads CASSSIRRSNYGYTF. The CDR3 nucleotides are TGTGCCAGCAGCTCTATTCGGCGATCTAACTATGGCTACACCTTC.

V is TRBV13 and J is TRBJ1-4; no clear D. Trimming took 4 bases from V and 5 from J, leaving 14 bases between them. Germline assignment: CDR1 PRHDT and CDR2 FYEKMQ (reference sequence). The CDR3 length is 15 residues. CDR3 bases: TGTGCCAGCAGCTACCTCCCGGCAAGGAATGAAAAACTGTTTTTT. Its protein product is CASSYLPARNEKLFF.

The chain is built from TRBV7-2 and TRBJ2-4, with TRBD1 matching over 9 bases. The J call may be wrong; the DNA end is better matched by TRBJ2-5. The CDR3 contains 14 residues. Germline V gene lookup returns CDR1 SGHTA and CDR2 FQGNSA. Written as DNA, the CDR3 is TGTGCCAGCAGCCCATACAGGGGGCTGGAGACCCAGTACTTC. As protein: CASSPYRGLETQYF.

This chain uses TRBV11-2 with TRBJ2-5; no clear D gene. There are 12 residues in the CDR3. V gave up 3 bases and J gave up 5 bases, with 7 bases separating them. Per germline, CDR1 SGHAT and CDR2 FQNNGV. The CDR3 bases are TGTGCCAGCAGCTTTATCTCGGAGACCCAGTACTTC. This encodes CASSFISETQYF.

The chain links TRBV20-1 to TRBJ1-2; 9 bases line up with TRBD1. The V gene end was trimmed by 6 bases and the J gene end by 7 bases; junction bases not matched to a gene: 9. The CDR3 contains 13 residues. The germline V gene encodes CDR1 DFQATT and CDR2 SNEGSKA (reference sequence). This CDR3 is CSATGQGFSGYTF. The CDR3 DNA is TGCAGTGCGACCGGACAGGGGTTCTCTGGCTACACCTTC.

This clonotype showed up just once. The chain carries TRBV7-9 and TRBJ2-3; 7 nucleotides match TRBD1. Per germline, CDR1 SEHNR and CDR2 FQNEAQ (reference sequence). The length of the CDR3 is 13 residues. V lost 5 bases and J lost 8; bases outside the gene matches: 7. In DNA, the CDR3 is TGTGCCAGCAGCGCAGACAGGGCTGGTACGCAGTATTTT. It is translated as CASSADRAGTQYF.

This clonotype was seen just once. The rearrangement links TRBV5-1 to TRBJ2-1, with D perhaps TRBD1 or TRBD2 (6 bases each). CDR1 is SGHRS, CDR2 YFSETQ, per germline. This CDR3 comprises 13 residues. Deletions cut 4 bases from V and 6 bases from J, with 11 bases between. Here the CDR3 DNA reads TGCGCCAGCAGCGTGGGGGGCAGCAATGAGCAGTTCTTC. The encoded protein is CASSVGGSNEQFF.

The chain joins TRBV28 to TRBJ1-2; unclear D gene. Trimming stripped 3 bases from V and 4 bases from J, with 6 bases between. The germline CDR1 and CDR2 sequences are MDHEN and SYDVKM. CDR3 length equals 12 residues. The CDR3 is CASSFRIYGYTF. The CDR3 DNA sequence: TGTGCCAGCAGTTTTCGGATCTATGGCTACACCTTC.

This clonotype was counted between two and nine times. The CDR3 DNA sequence: TGCAGCGTTGTTACAGGGGGAGGTAGTGGCTACACCTTC. Its translation: CSVVTGGGSGYTF. The V gene is TRBV29-1, the J gene TRBJ1-2; 8 positions match TRBD1. Germline CDR1 is SQVTM and CDR2 is ANQGSEA. CDR3 size: 13 residues. J gave up 7 bases and V 4 bases, and 8 bases lay outside the gene matches.

The rearrangement joins TRBV27 to TRBJ1-6; possible D gene TRBD1, 6 bases. This CDR3 has 16 residues. Deletions cut 4 bases from V and 7 bases from J, with 17 bases between. Looked up from germline, CDR1 is MNHEY and CDR2 is SMNVEV (reference sequence). In DNA, the CDR3 is TGTGCCAGCAGTTCCCCACAGGGCCTGATCAATTCACCCCTCCACTTT. Translating it yields CASSSPQGLINSPLHF.

This clonotype was picked up a small number of times. The chain combines TRBV27 with TRBJ2-5; 15 bases are shared with TRBD2. The J call is in doubt because the DNA end fits TRBJ2-7 better. The germline CDR1 and CDR2 sequences are MNHEY and SMNVEV (reference sequence). The CDR3 spans 16 residues. CDR3 DNA: TGTGCCAGCAGTTTAGGACTAGCGGGAGGGATCCACGAGCAGTACTTC. It is translated as CASSLGLAGGIHEQYF.

The chain uses TRBV5-1 and TRBJ1-1; D not certain. V dropped 0 bases and J dropped 6 bases, with 15 bases sitting between them. The CDR3 contains 15 residues. Germline CDR1 and CDR2: SGHRS and YFSETQ. Here the CDR3 DNA reads TGCGCCAGCAGCTTGGCCGGCGGGCAGATCTCTGAAGCTTTCTTT. It codes for CASSLAGGQISEAFF.

To note about this clonotype: Mismatch with germline at one junction end may stem from a read error. The chain recombines TRBV2 with TRBJ1-2; tentative D call: TRBD1 (5 bases). Germline-derived CDR1 and CDR2 are SNHLY and FYNNEI. The CDR3 totals 15 residues. The CDR3 sequence: CASSVFRAGNYGHTF. The CDR3 DNA sequence: TGTGCCAGCAGTGTTTTCAGGGCCGGGAACTATGGCCACACCTTC.

The chain joins TRBV20-1 to TRBJ2-7, with 7 positions matching TRBD1. The CDR3 has 15 residues. Germline assignment: CDR1 DFQATT and CDR2 SNEGSKA (reference sequence). V gave up 3 bases and J gave up 2 bases; unmatched junction bases: 10. CDR3: CSASRQGLVAYEQYF. DNA of the CDR3: TGCAGTGCTAGTCGACAGGGTCTGGTTGCCTACGAGCAGTACTTC.

This chain joins TRBV12-3 or TRBV12-4 and TRBJ1-4; no definite D call. The germline V and J ends were trimmed by 8 bases and 5 bases, with 15 bases remaining between them. This CDR3 is 14 amino acids long. The CDR3 DNA sequence: TGTGCCAGCCGAGAAGGACCGGGGAATGAAAAACTGTTTTTT. Its protein is CASREGPGNEKLFF.

CDR3 nucleotides: TGCGCCAGCAGCCAAGGGTCTAGCGGGACGTACGAGCAGTACTTC. Its protein product is CASSQGSSGTYEQYF. This chain uses TRBV4-1 with TRBJ2-7; 9 positions agree with TRBD2. CDR1 and CDR2 from the germline V gene are MGHRA and YSYEKL. Trimming removed 1 base from V and 4 bases from J; junction bases left unmatched: 5. This CDR3 comprises 15 residues.

The chain employs TRBV27 and TRBJ1-2; D uncertain. This CDR3 is built from 13 residues. Trimming took 2 bases from V and 4 from J, leaving 8 bases between them. Looked up from germline, CDR1 is MNHEY and CDR2 is SMNVEV (reference sequence). CDR3 sequence reads: CASSLTESYGYTF. DNA of the CDR3: TGTGCCAGCAGTTTAACAGAAAGCTATGGCTACACCTTC.

The chain employs TRBV29-1 and TRBJ1-1; D might be TRBD1 (6 bases). The germline CDR1 and CDR2 sequences are SQVTM and ANQGSEA. V lost 3 bases to trimming and J lost 0 bases, with 11 bases between them. The CDR3 loop spans 14 amino acids. In nucleotides, the CDR3 is TGCAGCGTTGATGGGTCAGGGGTGAACACTGAAGCTTTCTTT. This codes for CSVDGSGVNTEAFF.

The chain uses TRBV11-2 and TRBJ2-7; D tentatively fits TRBD1 or TRBD2 (6 bases each). This CDR3 contains 15 residues. The germline CDR1 and CDR2 sequences are SGHAT and FQNNGV. Deletions cut 0 bases from V and 2 bases from J, with 11 bases between. This CDR3 is CASSLEGGLTYEQYF. For the CDR3, the DNA is TGTGCCAGCAGCTTAGAAGGGGGACTTACCTACGAGCAGTACTTC.

As regards this clonotype: Mismatch with germline at one junction end may stem from a read error. The V call is TRBV6-1, the J call TRBJ2-3; 11 bases fit TRBD2. Germline V gives CDR1 MNHNS, CDR2 SASEGT. The CDR3 is 16 amino acids. The CDR3 is CANSEIPSGGSGTQYF. As DNA, the CDR3 is TGTGCCAACAGTGAAATCCCTAGCGGGGGGTCGGGTACGCAGTATTTT.

In nucleotides, the CDR3 is TGTGCCAGCAGGAAGGCGGGGGAAGCCTACAATGAGCAGTTCTTC. This codes for CASRKAGEAYNEQFF. The gene calls are TRBV6-4 and TRBJ2-1; 7 nucleotides line up with TRBD2. The CDR3 sequence is 15 residues long. Germline V gene data show CDR1 as MRHNA and CDR2 as SNTAGT. The V gene end was trimmed by 6 bases and the J gene end by 2 bases; junction bases not matched to a gene: 7.